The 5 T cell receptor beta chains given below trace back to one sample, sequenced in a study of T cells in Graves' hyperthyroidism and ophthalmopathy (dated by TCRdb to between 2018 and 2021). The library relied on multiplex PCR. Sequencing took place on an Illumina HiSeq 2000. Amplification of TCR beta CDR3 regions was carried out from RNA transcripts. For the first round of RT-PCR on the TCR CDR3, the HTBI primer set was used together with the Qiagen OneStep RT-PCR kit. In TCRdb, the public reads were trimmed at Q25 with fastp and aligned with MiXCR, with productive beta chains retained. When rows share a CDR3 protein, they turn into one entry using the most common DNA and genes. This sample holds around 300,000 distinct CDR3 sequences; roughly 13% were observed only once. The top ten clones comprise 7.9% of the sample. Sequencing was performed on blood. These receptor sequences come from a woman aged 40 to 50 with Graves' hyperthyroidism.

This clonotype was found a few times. DNA of the CDR3: TGTGCCTGGGCAGGGGACGGCGGGGAGCTGTTTTTT. It yields the protein CAWAGDGGELFF. The J gene is TRBJ2-2, the V gene TRBV30; weak D call: TRBD1 (6 bases). The CDR3 sequence is 12 residues long. Germline V gives CDR1 GTSNPN, CDR2 SVGIG (reference sequence). V lost 5 bases, J lost 7 bases, and 11 bases lay in between.

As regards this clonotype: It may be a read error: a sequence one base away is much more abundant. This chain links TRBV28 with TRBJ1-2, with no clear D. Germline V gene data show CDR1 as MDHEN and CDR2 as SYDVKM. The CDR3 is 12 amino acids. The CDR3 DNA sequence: TGTGCCAGCAGTTTTTCTTTGTATGCCTACACCTTC. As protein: CASSFSLYAYTF.

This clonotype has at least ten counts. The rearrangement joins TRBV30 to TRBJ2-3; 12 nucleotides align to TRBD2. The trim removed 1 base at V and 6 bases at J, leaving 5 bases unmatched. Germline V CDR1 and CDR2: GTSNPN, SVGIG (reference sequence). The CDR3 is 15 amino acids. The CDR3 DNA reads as TGTGCCTGGAGTGGGTCTAGCGGGAGGGTGGATACGCAGTATTTT. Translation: CAWSGSSGRVDTQYF. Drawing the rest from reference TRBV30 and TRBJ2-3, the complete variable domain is SQTIHQWPATLVQPVGSPLSLECTVEGTSNPNLYWYRQAAGRGLQLLFYSVGIGQISSEVPQNLSASRPQDRQFILSSKKLLLSDSGFYLCAWSGSSGRVDTQYFGPGTRLTVL.

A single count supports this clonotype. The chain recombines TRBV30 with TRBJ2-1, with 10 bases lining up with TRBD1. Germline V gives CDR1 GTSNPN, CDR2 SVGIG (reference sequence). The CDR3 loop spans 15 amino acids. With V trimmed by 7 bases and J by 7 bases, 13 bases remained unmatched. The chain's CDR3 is CAYQPGTGVWNEQFF. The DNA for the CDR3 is TGTGCCTACCAACCCGGGACAGGGGTTTGGAATGAGCAGTTCTTC.

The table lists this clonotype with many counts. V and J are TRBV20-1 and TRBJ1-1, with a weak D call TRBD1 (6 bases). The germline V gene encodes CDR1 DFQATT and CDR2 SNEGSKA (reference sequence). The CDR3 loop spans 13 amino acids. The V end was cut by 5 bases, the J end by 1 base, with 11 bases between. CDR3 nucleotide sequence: TGCAGTGCTGAACAGGGAGGGAACACTGAAGCTTTCTTT. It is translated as CSAEQGGNTEAFF.